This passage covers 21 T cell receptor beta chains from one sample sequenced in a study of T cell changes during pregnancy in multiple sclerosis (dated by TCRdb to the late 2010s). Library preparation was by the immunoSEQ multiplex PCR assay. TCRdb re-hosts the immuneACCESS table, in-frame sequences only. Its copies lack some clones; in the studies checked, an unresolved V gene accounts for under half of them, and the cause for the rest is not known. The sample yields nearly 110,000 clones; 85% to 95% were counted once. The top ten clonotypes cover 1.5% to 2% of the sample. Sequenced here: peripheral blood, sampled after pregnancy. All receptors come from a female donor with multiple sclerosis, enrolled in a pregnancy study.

CDR3 protein: CASSFGLAGGETQYF. DNA of the CDR3: TGTGCCAGCAGCTTCGGACTAGCGGGGGGGGAGACCCAGTACTTC. The V gene is TRBV5-4, the J gene TRBJ2-5, with 15 nucleotides matching TRBD2. The CDR3 runs to 15 residues. From germline, CDR1 is SGHNT and CDR2 YYREEE (reference sequence). V shed 2 bases and J 5 bases; nucleotides not matched to a gene: 1. Full variable domain (remainder filled in from reference TRBV5-4 and TRBJ2-5): ETGVTQSPTHLIKTRGQQVTLRCSSQSGHNTVSWYQQALGQGPQFIFQYYREEENGRGNFPPRFSGLQFPNYSSELNVNALELDDSALYLCASSFGLAGGETQYFGPGTRLLVL.

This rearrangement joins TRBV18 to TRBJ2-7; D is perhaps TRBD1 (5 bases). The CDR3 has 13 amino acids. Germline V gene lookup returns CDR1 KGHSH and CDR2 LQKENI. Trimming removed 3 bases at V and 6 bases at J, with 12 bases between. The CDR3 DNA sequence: TGTGCCAGCTCACCTAACTCAGGGCGCGAGCAGTACTTC. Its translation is CASSPNSGREQYF.

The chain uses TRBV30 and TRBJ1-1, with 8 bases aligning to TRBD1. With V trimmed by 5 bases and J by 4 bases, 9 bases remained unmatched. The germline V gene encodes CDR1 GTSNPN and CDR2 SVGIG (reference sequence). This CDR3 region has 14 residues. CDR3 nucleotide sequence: TGTGCCTGGGTTCCCAGGGGGCGGGGCACTGAAGCTTTCTTT. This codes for CAWVPRGRGTEAFF.

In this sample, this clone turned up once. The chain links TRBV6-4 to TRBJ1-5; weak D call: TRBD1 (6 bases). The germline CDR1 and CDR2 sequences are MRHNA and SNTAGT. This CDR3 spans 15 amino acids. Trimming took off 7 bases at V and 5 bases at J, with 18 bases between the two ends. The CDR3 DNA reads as TGTGCCAGCAACCCTAGGGGAGGGGGTTATCAGCCCCAGCATTTT. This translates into CASNPRGGGYQPQHF.

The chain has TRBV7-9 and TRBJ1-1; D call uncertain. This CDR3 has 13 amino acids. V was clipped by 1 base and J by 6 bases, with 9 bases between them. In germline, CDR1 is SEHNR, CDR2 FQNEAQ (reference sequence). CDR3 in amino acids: CASSLGGGAEAFF. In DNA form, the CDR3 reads TGTGCCAGCAGCTTAGGAGGAGGAGCTGAAGCTTTCTTT. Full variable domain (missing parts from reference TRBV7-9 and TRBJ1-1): DTGVSQNPRHKITKRGQNVTFRCDPISEHNRLYWYRQTLGQGPEFLTYFQNEAQLEKSRLLSDRFSAERPKGSFSTLEIQRTEQGDSAMYLCASSLGGGAEAFFGQGTRLTVV.

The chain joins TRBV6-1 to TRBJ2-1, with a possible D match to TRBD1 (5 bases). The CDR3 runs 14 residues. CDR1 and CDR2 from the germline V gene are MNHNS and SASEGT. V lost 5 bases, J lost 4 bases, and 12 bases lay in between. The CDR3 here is CASSPDRVYNEQFF. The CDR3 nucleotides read TGTGCCAGCAGTCCCGACAGAGTATACAATGAGCAGTTCTTC.

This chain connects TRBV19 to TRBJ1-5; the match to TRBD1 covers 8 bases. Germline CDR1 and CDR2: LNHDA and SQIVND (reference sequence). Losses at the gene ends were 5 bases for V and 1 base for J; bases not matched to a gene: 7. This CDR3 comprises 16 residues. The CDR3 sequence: CASSVQGGTSNQPQHF. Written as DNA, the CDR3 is TGTGCCAGTAGTGTACAGGGGGGAACGAGCAATCAGCCCCAGCATTTT.

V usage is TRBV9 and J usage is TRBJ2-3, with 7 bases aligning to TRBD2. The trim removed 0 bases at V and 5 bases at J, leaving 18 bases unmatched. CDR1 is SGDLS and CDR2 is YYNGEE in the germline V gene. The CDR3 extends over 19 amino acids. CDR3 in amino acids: CASSVDLAGEKGKRDTQYF. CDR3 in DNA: TGTGCCAGCAGCGTAGATCTGGCGGGGGAGAAAGGGAAAAGAGATACGCAGTATTTT.

The CDR3 loop is CASSQDLGTEQYF. CDR3 nucleotides: TGCGCCAGCAGCCAAGATCTGGGCACCGAGCAGTACTTC. The J gene is TRBJ2-7, the V gene TRBV4-1; no firm D call. The CDR3 runs 13 residues. Germline V gene lookup returns CDR1 MGHRA and CDR2 YSYEKL. V was pared by 0 bases and J by 6 bases, with 9 bases between.

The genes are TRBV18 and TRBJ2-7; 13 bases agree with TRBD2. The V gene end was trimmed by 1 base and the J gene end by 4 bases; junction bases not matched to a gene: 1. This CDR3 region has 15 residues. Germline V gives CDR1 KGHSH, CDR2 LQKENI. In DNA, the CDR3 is TGTGCCAGCTCACCACGGACTAGCGGGAGTTACGAGCAGTACTTC. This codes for CASSPRTSGSYEQYF.

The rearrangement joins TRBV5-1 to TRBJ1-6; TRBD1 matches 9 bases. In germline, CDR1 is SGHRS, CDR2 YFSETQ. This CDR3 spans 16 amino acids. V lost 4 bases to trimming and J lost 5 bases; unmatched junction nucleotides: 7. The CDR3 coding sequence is TGCGCCAGCAGCCCTACAGGGGGCAGGCATAATTCACCCCTCCACTTT. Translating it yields CASSPTGGRHNSPLHF.

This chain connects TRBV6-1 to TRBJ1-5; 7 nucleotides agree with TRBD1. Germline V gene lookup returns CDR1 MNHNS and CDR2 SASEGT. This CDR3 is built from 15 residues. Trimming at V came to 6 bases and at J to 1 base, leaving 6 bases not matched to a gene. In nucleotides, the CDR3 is TGTGCCAGCAGGAAGACAGGGCTAAGCAATCAGCCCCAGCATTTT. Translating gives CASRKTGLSNQPQHF.

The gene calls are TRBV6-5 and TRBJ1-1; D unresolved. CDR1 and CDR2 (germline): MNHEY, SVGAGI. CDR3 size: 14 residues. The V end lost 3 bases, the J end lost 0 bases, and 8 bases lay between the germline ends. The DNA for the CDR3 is TGTGCCAGCAGTTATAGCAGAGTGAACACTGAAGCTTTCTTT. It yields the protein CASSYSRVNTEAFF.

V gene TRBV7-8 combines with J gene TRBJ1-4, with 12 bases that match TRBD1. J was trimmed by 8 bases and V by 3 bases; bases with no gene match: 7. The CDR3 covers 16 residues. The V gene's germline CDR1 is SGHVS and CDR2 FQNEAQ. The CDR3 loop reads CASSFVGQGAREKLFF. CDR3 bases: TGTGCCAGCAGCTTTGTGGGACAGGGGGCCCGGGAAAAACTGTTTTTT.

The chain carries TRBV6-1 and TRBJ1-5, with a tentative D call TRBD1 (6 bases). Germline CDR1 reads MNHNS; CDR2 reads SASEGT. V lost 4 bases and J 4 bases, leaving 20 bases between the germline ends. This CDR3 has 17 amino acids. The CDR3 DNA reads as TGTGCCAGCAGTGCTTCCGGGGTCGGACAGACTAATCAGCCCCAGCATTTT. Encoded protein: CASSASGVGQTNQPQHF.

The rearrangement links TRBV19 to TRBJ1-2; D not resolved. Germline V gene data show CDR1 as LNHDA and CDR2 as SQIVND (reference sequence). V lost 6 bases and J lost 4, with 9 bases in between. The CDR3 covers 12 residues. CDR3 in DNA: TGTGCCAGTAGGAACGCGGGCTATGGCTACACCTTC. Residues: CASRNAGYGYTF.

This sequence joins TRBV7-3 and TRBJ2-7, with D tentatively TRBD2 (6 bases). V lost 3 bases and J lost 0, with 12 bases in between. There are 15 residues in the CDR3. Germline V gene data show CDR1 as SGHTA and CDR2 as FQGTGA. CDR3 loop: CASSLSAGDSYEQYF. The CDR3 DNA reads TGTGCCAGCAGCTTGTCAGCGGGCGACTCCTACGAGCAGTACTTC.

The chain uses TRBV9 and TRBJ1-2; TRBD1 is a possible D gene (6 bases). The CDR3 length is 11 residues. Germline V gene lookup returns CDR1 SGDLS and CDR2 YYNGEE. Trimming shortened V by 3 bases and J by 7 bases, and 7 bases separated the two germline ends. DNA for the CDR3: TGTGCCAGCAGCGACAGGGTTGGCTACACCTTC. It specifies CASSDRVGYTF.

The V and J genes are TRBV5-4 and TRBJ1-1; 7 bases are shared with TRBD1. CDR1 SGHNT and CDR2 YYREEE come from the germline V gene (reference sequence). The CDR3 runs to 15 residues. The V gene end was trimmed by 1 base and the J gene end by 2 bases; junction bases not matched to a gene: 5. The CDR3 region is CASSLSRDSNTEAFF. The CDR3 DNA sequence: TGTGCCAGCAGCTTGTCCCGGGACAGTAACACTGAAGCTTTCTTT.

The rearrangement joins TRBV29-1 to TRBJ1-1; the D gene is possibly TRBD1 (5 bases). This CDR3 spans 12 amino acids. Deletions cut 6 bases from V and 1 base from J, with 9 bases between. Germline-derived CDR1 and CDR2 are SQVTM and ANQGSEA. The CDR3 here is CSVGLRNTEAFF. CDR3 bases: TGCAGCGTGGGACTGCGGAACACTGAAGCTTTCTTT.

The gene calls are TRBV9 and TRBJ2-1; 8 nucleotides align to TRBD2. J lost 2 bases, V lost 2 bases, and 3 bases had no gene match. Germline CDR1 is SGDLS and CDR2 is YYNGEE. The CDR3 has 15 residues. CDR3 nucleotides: TGTGCCAGCAGCGTTAGCGGGGAGGCCTACAATGAGCAGTTCTTC. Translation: CASSVSGEAYNEQFF.